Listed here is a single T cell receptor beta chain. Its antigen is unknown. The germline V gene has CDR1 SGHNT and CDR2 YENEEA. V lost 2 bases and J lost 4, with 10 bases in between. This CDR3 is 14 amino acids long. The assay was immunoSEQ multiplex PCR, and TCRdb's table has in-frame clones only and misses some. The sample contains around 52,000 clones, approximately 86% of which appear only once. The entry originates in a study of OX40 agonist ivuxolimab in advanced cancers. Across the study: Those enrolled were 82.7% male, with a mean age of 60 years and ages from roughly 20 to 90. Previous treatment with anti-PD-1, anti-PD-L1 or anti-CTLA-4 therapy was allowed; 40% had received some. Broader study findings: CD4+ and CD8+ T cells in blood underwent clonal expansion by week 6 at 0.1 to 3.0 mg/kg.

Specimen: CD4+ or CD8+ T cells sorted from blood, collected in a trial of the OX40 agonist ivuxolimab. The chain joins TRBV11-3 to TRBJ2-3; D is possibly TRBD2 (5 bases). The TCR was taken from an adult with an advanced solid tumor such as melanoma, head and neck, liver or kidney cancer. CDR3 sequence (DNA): TGTGCCAGCAGCTTAACGAGCGGCGCAGATACGCAGTATTTT. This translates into CASSLTSGADTQYF.